This is a list of T cell receptor beta chains from one sample in a study of blood T cell repertoires in COVID-19. Method: immunoSEQ multiplex PCR; TCRdb's copy keeps in-frame clones and lacks some. The table records about 210,000 clones, 70% to 90% of them present only once. The sample consisted of PBMCs or T cells enriched from blood (not recorded which). The receptor source for this set is a man aged 40-49 years who had recovered from COVID-19. The CDR3 runs from the conserved cysteine through the conserved F or W. The order of the fields is V gene, J gene, clone size, D gene, CDR3 DNA, CDR3 protein. D genes are given only for firm matches. Only part of the rows carry a size: once, few, many, or a class if the clone is expanded.

v_gene: TRBV9; j_gene: TRBJ2-1; abundance: .; d_gene: TRBD2; CDR3nt: TGTGCCAGCAGCCCAGGGACTAGCGCCTACAATGAGCAGTTCTTC; CDR3aa: CASSPGTSAYNEQFF
v_gene: TRBV5-1; j_gene: TRBJ2-1; abundance: .; d_gene: TRBD2; CDR3nt: TGCGCCAGCAGCTTGCGCCCCTTTAGCGGGGGTAGTTCCAATGAGCAGTTCTTC; CDR3aa: CASSLRPFSGGSSNEQFF
v_gene: TRBV9; j_gene: TRBJ1-4; abundance: .; d_gene: .; CDR3nt: TGTGCCAGCAGCGTAGCTCCTCCCGGGAAGGGCCCTGAAAAACTGTTTTTT; CDR3aa: CASSVAPPGKGPEKLFF
v_gene: TRBV13; j_gene: TRBJ2-1; abundance: .; d_gene: TRBD2; CDR3nt: TGTGCCAGCAGCTTAGGTCCTAGCGGGGGCCACAATGAGCAGTTCTTC; CDR3aa: CASSLGPSGGHNEQFF
v_gene: TRBV11-2; j_gene: TRBJ2-1; abundance: .; d_gene: TRBD2; CDR3nt: TGTGCCAGCAGCGCTGTGGCGGGGGGGAGCTCCTACAATGAGCAGTTCTTC; CDR3aa: CASSAVAGGSSYNEQFF
v_gene: TRBV7-9; j_gene: TRBJ1-2; abundance: .; d_gene: TRBD1; CDR3nt: TGTGCCAGCAGCGAAGGACAGGGTAACTATGGCTACACCTTC; CDR3aa: CASSEGQGNYGYTF
v_gene: TRBV12-3/TRBV12-4; j_gene: TRBJ1-2; abundance: .; d_gene: .; CDR3nt: TGTGCCAGCAGTGGCGGGCAGGGAGGTGGCTACACCTTC; CDR3aa: CASSGGQGGGYTF
v_gene: TRBV4-2; j_gene: TRBJ1-4; abundance: .; d_gene: TRBD1; CDR3nt: TGTGCCAGCAGCCAAGGAAGGGGGGACAGGTCTAATGAAAAACTGTTTTTT; CDR3aa: CASSQGRGDRSNEKLFF
v_gene: TRBV5-1; j_gene: TRBJ1-1; abundance: .; d_gene: .; CDR3nt: TGCGCCAGCAGCTTGGTCCCGACGGGATTACTGAACACTGAAGCTTTCTTT; CDR3aa: CASSLVPTGLLNTEAFF
v_gene: TRBV5-6; j_gene: TRBJ2-3; abundance: .; d_gene: .; CDR3nt: TGTGCCAGCAGCTTGGTCAGGGATTCAACAGATACGCAGTATTTT; CDR3aa: CASSLVRDSTDTQYF
v_gene: TRBV6-9; j_gene: TRBJ1-3; abundance: .; d_gene: .; CDR3nt: TGTGCCAGCAGTTACGGGTCAAGGGGAAACACCATATATTTT; CDR3aa: CASSYGSRGNTIYF
v_gene: TRBV10-2; j_gene: TRBJ1-2; abundance: .; d_gene: .; CDR3nt: TGCGCCAGCAGTGAGTCGAGGGGGGGACACTATGGCTACACCTTC; CDR3aa: CASSESRGGHYGYTF
v_gene: TRBV9; j_gene: TRBJ2-7; abundance: .; d_gene: TRBD1; CDR3nt: TGTGCCAGCAGCGCCACAGGGGGTACTACCTACGAGCAGTACTTC; CDR3aa: CASSATGGTTYEQYF
v_gene: TRBV4-1; j_gene: TRBJ2-1; abundance: .; d_gene: TRBD2; CDR3nt: TGCGCCAGCAGCCAGGTCGACTTGGGACTAGCGGGGTACAATGAGCAGTTCTTC; CDR3aa: CASSQVDLGLAGYNEQFF
v_gene: TRBV9; j_gene: TRBJ1-3; abundance: few; d_gene: TRBD1; CDR3nt: TGTGCCAGCAGCGTAGAGTCGGGACAGGGTGGCGGAGGAAACACCATATATTTT; CDR3aa: CASSVESGQGGGGNTIYF
v_gene: TRBV5-1; j_gene: TRBJ1-1; abundance: .; d_gene: .; CDR3nt: TGCGCCAGCAGCTTCCTTTATGGCCCGAACACTGAAGCTTTCTTT; CDR3aa: CASSFLYGPNTEAFF
v_gene: TRBV7-9; j_gene: TRBJ1-2; abundance: .; d_gene: .; CDR3nt: TGTGCCAGCAGCTCTAGGGGGGGGCGCGGAGGCTACACCTTC; CDR3aa: CASSSRGGRGGYTF
v_gene: TRBV4-2; j_gene: TRBJ2-3; abundance: .; d_gene: TRBD2; CDR3nt: TGTGCCAGCAGCCAACGGCGGGAGACAGATACGCAGTATTTT; CDR3aa: CASSQRRETDTQYF
v_gene: TRBV24-1; j_gene: TRBJ2-3; abundance: once; d_gene: TRBD2; CDR3nt: TGTGCCACCAGTGATTCGACATTTACTAGCGGGAAGGATACGCAGTATTTT; CDR3aa: CATSDSTFTSGKDTQYF
v_gene: TRBV30; j_gene: TRBJ1-2; abundance: .; d_gene: .; CDR3nt: TGTGCCTGGAGGCCCCCCGGCGCGGGGGGTGGCTACACCTTC; CDR3aa: CAWRPPGAGGGYTF
v_gene: TRBV3-1/TRBV3-2; j_gene: TRBJ2-2; abundance: .; d_gene: .; CDR3nt: TGTGCCAGCAGCCAAGTTTTAGGGGCACCCGGGGAGCTGTTTTTT; CDR3aa: CASSQVLGAPGELFF
v_gene: TRBV5-1; j_gene: TRBJ2-2; abundance: .; d_gene: TRBD2; CDR3nt: TGCGCCAGCAGCCCTAGCGGGGCGGGCGGGGAGCTGTTTTTT; CDR3aa: CASSPSGAGGELFF
v_gene: TRBV5-1; j_gene: TRBJ1-3; abundance: .; d_gene: .; CDR3nt: TGCGCCAGCAGCCCCGGAGGGCGCCGCTCTGGAAACACCATATATTTT; CDR3aa: CASSPGGRRSGNTIYF
v_gene: TRBV9; j_gene: TRBJ1-3; abundance: .; d_gene: .; CDR3nt: TGTGCCAGCAGCGTATATGGGGCGCCTGGAAACACCATATATTTT; CDR3aa: CASSVYGAPGNTIYF
v_gene: TRBV19; j_gene: TRBJ1-6; abundance: .; d_gene: .; CDR3nt: TGTGCCAGTAGTACCGCCCCTTCTGCGAGCTCCTATAATTCACCCCTCCACTTT; CDR3aa: CASSTAPSASSYNSPLHF
v_gene: TRBV4-1; j_gene: TRBJ2-2; abundance: .; d_gene: .; CDR3nt: TGCGCCAGCAGCCAACGTCCCCTAGGTTCAAACACCGGGGAGCTGTTTTTT; CDR3aa: CASSQRPLGSNTGELFF
v_gene: TRBV6-5; j_gene: TRBJ1-6; abundance: .; d_gene: .; CDR3nt: TGTGCCAGCAGTTACTTCGGTCCCTCCTATAATTCACCCCTCCACTTT; CDR3aa: CASSYFGPSYNSPLHF
v_gene: TRBV30; j_gene: TRBJ2-7; abundance: .; d_gene: TRBD1; CDR3nt: TGTGCCTGGAGTGTACTCAGGGGGCATCGGGAGCAGTACTTC; CDR3aa: CAWSVLRGHREQYF
v_gene: TRBV19; j_gene: TRBJ1-5; abundance: .; d_gene: TRBD1; CDR3nt: TGTGCCGTCGCCGGGACAGGGTTTCAGCCCCAGCATTTT; CDR3aa: CAVAGTGFQPQHF
v_gene: TRBV5-4; j_gene: TRBJ2-5; abundance: .; d_gene: TRBD2; CDR3nt: TGTGCCAGCACCAAAGGACTAGCGGGAGGGCAAGAGACCCAGTACTTC; CDR3aa: CASTKGLAGGQETQYF
v_gene: TRBV27; j_gene: TRBJ2-2; abundance: few; d_gene: .; CDR3nt: TGTGCCAGCAGTTTATTCGGTGGCGGGGAGCTGTTTTTT; CDR3aa: CASSLFGGGELFF
v_gene: TRBV5-1; j_gene: TRBJ2-2; abundance: once; d_gene: .; CDR3nt: TGCGCCAGCAGCTTGGAGGGGCCAAACGGGGAGCTGTTTTTT; CDR3aa: CASSLEGPNGELFF
v_gene: TRBV30; j_gene: TRBJ2-5; abundance: .; d_gene: TRBD1; CDR3nt: TGTGCCTGGATCAGGGGGCCCCAAGAGACCCAGTACTTC; CDR3aa: CAWIRGPQETQYF
v_gene: TRBV21-1; j_gene: TRBJ1-1; abundance: few; d_gene: .; CDR3nt: TGTGCCAGCAGCAATCCATGGACAGGGTGTGACACTGAAGCTTTCTTT; CDR3aa: CASSNPWTGCDTEAFF
v_gene: TRBV5-1; j_gene: TRBJ2-2; abundance: .; d_gene: TRBD2; CDR3nt: TGCGCCAGCAGCTTGTTAGTAGCGGGAGGTTCCAGCGGGGAGCTGTTTTTT; CDR3aa: CASSLLVAGGSSGELFF
v_gene: TRBV2; j_gene: TRBJ2-7; abundance: .; d_gene: .; CDR3nt: TGTGCCAGCAGTGAAGTAGGAACAGGGCACGAGCAGTACTTC; CDR3aa: CASSEVGTGHEQYF
v_gene: TRBV24-1; j_gene: TRBJ2-4; abundance: .; d_gene: .; CDR3nt: TGTGCCACCAGTGCAGGGGCCAAAAACATTCAGTACTTC; CDR3aa: CATSAGAKNIQYF
v_gene: TRBV5-6; j_gene: TRBJ1-5; abundance: .; d_gene: .; CDR3nt: TGTGCCAGCAGTCGAATGTCGGGTCAAGGACAGCCCCAGCATTTT; CDR3aa: CASSRMSGQGQPQHF
v_gene: TRBV5-8; j_gene: TRBJ1-2; abundance: .; d_gene: .; CDR3nt: TGTGCCAGCAGCCCGACCAGGGCCAGAGCTAACTATGGCTACACCTTC; CDR3aa: CASSPTRARANYGYTF
v_gene: TRBV5-8; j_gene: TRBJ1-6; abundance: .; d_gene: .; CDR3nt: TGTGCCAGCGGGACTTATAATTCACCCCTCCACTTT; CDR3aa: CASGTYNSPLHF
v_gene: TRBV30; j_gene: TRBJ2-2; abundance: .; d_gene: TRBD2; CDR3nt: TGTGCCTGGAGTGTACTGCTGGGGCGGGAGGGCCGGAGGAACGGGGAGCTGTTTTTT; CDR3aa: CAWSVLLGREGRRNGELFF
v_gene: TRBV4-1; j_gene: TRBJ1-2; abundance: .; d_gene: .; CDR3nt: TGCGCCAGCAGCCAAGTAGGGGCGGATGGCTACACCTTC; CDR3aa: CASSQVGADGYTF
v_gene: TRBV7-2; j_gene: TRBJ2-5; abundance: .; d_gene: TRBD2; CDR3nt: TGTGCCAGCAGCTTAGTAAGGGACTATCGAGAGACCCAGTACTTC; CDR3aa: CASSLVRDYRETQYF
v_gene: TRBV5-6; j_gene: TRBJ1-5; abundance: few; d_gene: TRBD1; CDR3nt: TGTGCCAGCAGCTCGGGGACAGCCAGCAATCAGCCCCAGCATTTT; CDR3aa: CASSSGTASNQPQHF
v_gene: TRBV5-6; j_gene: TRBJ1-4; abundance: .; d_gene: .; CDR3nt: TGTGCCAGCAGCCCTACAGGGTTTAATGAAAAACTGTTTTTT; CDR3aa: CASSPTGFNEKLFF
v_gene: TRBV6-5; j_gene: TRBJ1-5; abundance: .; d_gene: TRBD1; CDR3nt: TGTGCCAGCAGAGTGACAGGGCAGGGCAATCAGCCCCAGCATTTT; CDR3aa: CASRVTGQGNQPQHF
v_gene: TRBV18; j_gene: TRBJ1-5; abundance: .; d_gene: TRBD1; CDR3nt: TGTGCCAGCTCACTGACAGGGAGTTCAGATTATAGCAATCAGCCCCAGCATTTT; CDR3aa: CASSLTGSSDYSNQPQHF
v_gene: TRBV5-4; j_gene: TRBJ2-7; abundance: .; d_gene: TRBD2; CDR3nt: TGTGCCAGCAGCTTGGCTAAGAGCGGGGCAACCTACGAGCAGTACTTC; CDR3aa: CASSLAKSGATYEQYF
v_gene: TRBV27; j_gene: TRBJ1-6; abundance: .; d_gene: .; CDR3nt: TGTGCCAGCAGTTTAGGAACAGGGTATTCACCCCTCCACTTT; CDR3aa: CASSLGTGYSPLHF
v_gene: TRBV21-1; j_gene: TRBJ1-2; abundance: .; d_gene: .; CDR3nt: TGTGCCAGCAGCACCTCCGGACTCTATGGCTACACCTTC; CDR3aa: CASSTSGLYGYTF
v_gene: TRBV7-9; j_gene: TRBJ1-2; abundance: .; d_gene: TRBD1; CDR3nt: TGTGCCAGCAGCGTCTCCGGGACAGGCCTCTCGTATGGCTACACCTTC; CDR3aa: CASSVSGTGLSYGYTF
v_gene: TRBV2; j_gene: TRBJ2-5; abundance: .; d_gene: .; CDR3nt: TGTGCCAGCAGTGAGATAAGCGGGCTCCAAGAGACCCAGTACTTC; CDR3aa: CASSEISGLQETQYF
v_gene: TRBV11-2; j_gene: TRBJ2-1; abundance: few; d_gene: TRBD2; CDR3nt: TGTGCCAGCAGCTTATGGGGGCTAGCGGGAGAGATTGGGGGTAATGAGCAGTTCTTC; CDR3aa: CASSLWGLAGEIGGNEQFF
v_gene: TRBV5-1; j_gene: TRBJ1-2; abundance: .; d_gene: TRBD1; CDR3nt: TGCGCCAGCAGCTTGGGTGGACAGGGCAACTATGGCTACACCTTC; CDR3aa: CASSLGGQGNYGYTF
v_gene: TRBV7-8; j_gene: TRBJ2-7; abundance: .; d_gene: TRBD1; CDR3nt: TGTGCCAGCAGCCGACAGGGGAACTCCTACGAGCAGTACTTC; CDR3aa: CASSRQGNSYEQYF
v_gene: TRBV10-1; j_gene: TRBJ2-3; abundance: .; d_gene: TRBD2; CDR3nt: TGCGCCAGCAGTGACCGGTTCACTAGCGGCACAGATACGCAGTATTTT; CDR3aa: CASSDRFTSGTDTQYF
v_gene: TRBV24-1; j_gene: TRBJ2-6; abundance: once; d_gene: .; CDR3nt: TGTGCCACCAGTGATTTGGACTACCAGAAACCCAACTCTGGGGCCAACGTCCTGACTTTC; CDR3aa: CATSDLDYQKPNSGANVLTF
v_gene: TRBV24-1; j_gene: TRBJ2-7; abundance: .; d_gene: .; CDR3nt: TGTGCCACCAGTGATGTGCAGACCTACGAGCAGTACTTC; CDR3aa: CATSDVQTYEQYF
v_gene: TRBV6-1; j_gene: TRBJ1-5; abundance: .; d_gene: TRBD1; CDR3nt: TGTGCCAGCAGTGAACGGGTACAGGCAGGGGGTCAGCCCCAGCATTTT; CDR3aa: CASSERVQAGGQPQHF